This T cell receptor (beta chain) is drawn from a study of T cell responses to AZD1222 COVID-19 vaccine. Concerning this clone itself: Its antigen remains unknown.

Study results and caveats: Most donors were white British, females outnumbered males, and clonal diversity was possibly underestimated.

The data were produced by immunoSEQ multiplex PCR, yet TCRdb's version contains in-frame clones alone and is incomplete. The sample has 120,000 or so clones, over 75% seen once; the top ten hold 4% to 5%. The CDR3 extends over 18 amino acids. The junction had 9 bases not matched to a gene; V was cut back by 2 bases and J by 3 bases. Germline V gives CDR1 MNHEY, CDR2 SMNVEV (reference sequence). The clonotype was recovered from an adult who received the MenACWY meningococcal vaccine as a control. Sequenced here: peripheral blood, sampled 28 days after the second dose of the MenACWY control vaccine. The rearrangement links TRBV27 to TRBJ2-1; the match to TRBD2 covers 11 bases. As DNA, the CDR3 is TGTGCCAGCAGTTTAATGCTCCCACTAGCGGGAGACTACAATGAGCAGTTCTTC. Protein: CASSLMLPLAGDYNEQFF.